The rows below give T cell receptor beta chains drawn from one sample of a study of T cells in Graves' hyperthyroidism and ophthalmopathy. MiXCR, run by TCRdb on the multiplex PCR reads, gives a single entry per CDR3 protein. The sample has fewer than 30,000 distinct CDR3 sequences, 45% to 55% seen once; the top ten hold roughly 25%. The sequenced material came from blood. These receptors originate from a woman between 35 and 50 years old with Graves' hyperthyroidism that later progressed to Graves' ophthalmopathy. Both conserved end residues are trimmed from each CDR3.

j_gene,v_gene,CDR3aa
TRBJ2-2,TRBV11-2,ASSLLERSVYTGELF
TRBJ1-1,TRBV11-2,AANRGTEAF
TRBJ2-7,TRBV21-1,ASSTLAGYEQY
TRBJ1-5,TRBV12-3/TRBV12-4,ASSFGQLNNQPQH
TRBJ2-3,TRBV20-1,SAGRGPGGSTDTQY
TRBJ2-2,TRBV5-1,ASSLVTSGNTGELF
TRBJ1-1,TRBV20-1,SGRGSDTEAF
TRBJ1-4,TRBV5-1,ASSWGTGATNEKLF
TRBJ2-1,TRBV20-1,SATQGQVGEQF
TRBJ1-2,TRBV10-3,AISESPGQGGYGYT
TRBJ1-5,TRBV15,ATSRDRGHSNQPQH
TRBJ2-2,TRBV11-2,ASSLVQAGELF
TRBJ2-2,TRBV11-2,ASSLAYGELF
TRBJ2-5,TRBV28,ASSGYLETQY
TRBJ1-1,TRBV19,ASSPGPNEAF
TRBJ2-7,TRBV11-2,ASSLGQPYEQY
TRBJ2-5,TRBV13,ASSLGYREGQETQY
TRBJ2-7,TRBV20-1,SPGTGGSEQY
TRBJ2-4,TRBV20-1,SASTELAKNIQY
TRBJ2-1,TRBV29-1,SVHREQF
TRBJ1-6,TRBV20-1,SASGQSNSPLH
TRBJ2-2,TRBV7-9,ASSNPGTGELF
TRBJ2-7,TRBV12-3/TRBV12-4,ASTTKGRSDEQY
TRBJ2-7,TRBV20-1,SASLAGVFNEQY
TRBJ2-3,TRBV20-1,SARDLRRASADTQY
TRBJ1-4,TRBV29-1,SVEGGKGEKLF
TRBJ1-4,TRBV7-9,ASSLSVEGTGEKLF
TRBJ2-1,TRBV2,ASSARGGRPYNEQF
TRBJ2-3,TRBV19,ASSKAGGLTDTQY
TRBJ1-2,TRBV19,ASSMGDTGTQGVYT
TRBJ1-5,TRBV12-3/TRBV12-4,ASSLRGADGEPQH
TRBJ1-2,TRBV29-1,SSRSDIPGENYGYT
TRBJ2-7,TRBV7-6,ASSPGLAGVIEQY
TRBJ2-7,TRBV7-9,ASSLGTGNTYEQY
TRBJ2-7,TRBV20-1,SARMSSDYEQY
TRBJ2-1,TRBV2,ASSPHVVNEQF
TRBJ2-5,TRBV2,ASSGGGETQY
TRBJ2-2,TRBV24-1,ATSDPRDSGTGELF
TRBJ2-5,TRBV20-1,SAVRGAGETQY
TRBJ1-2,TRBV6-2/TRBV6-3,ASSFAESNGYT